The rows below give T cell receptor beta chains drawn from one sample of a study of post-analysis software for immune sequencing data. One entry per CDR3 protein results from TCRdb running MiXCR on the PCR reads. The sample has about 500,000 distinct CDR3 sequences, roughly 45% seen once. Sequencing used blood. The source is a girl aged 10-17 years with multiple sclerosis. Each CDR3 is given with its conserved first and last residue. The D gene is left open where the match is weak. Expanded clones get a size class; other rows say once, few or many, or leave the size out.

V gene	D gene	clone size	J gene	CDR3 DNA	CDR3 protein
TRBV9	-	few	TRBJ1-2	TGTGCCAGCAGCGTAGACGGCGTAGCAGGGAACTATGGCTACACCTTC	CASSVDGVAGNYGYTF
TRBV5-6	TRBD1	few	TRBJ2-1	TGTGCCAGCAGCTTGGGGGCAGGACAGGACCACAATGAGCAGTTCTTC	CASSLGAGQDHNEQFF
TRBV7-2	-	-	TRBJ2-4	TGTGCCAGCAGCTTAGCGGGCAGGGGGGAAAACATTCAGTACTTC	CASSLAGRGENIQYF
TRBV7-2	TRBD2	few	TRBJ2-7	TGTGCCAGCAGCTTAGGGGCTAGCGGCCGGGCTTACGAGCAGTACTTC	CASSLGASGRAYEQYF
TRBV29-1	-	-	TRBJ1-2	TGCAGGATCCCTGGGGGGACTGACTATGGCTACACCTTC	CRIPGGTDYGYTF
TRBV9	TRBD2	-	TRBJ2-7	TGTGCCAGCAGCCCAAGACTAGCGGGAGCATCCTACGAGCAGTACTTC	CASSPRLAGASYEQYF
TRBV5-1	-	-	TRBJ2-1	TGCGCCAGCAGCTTGGATGTACAAGACGAGCAGTTCTTC	CASSLDVQDEQFF
TRBV20-1	-	-	TRBJ2-7	TGCAGTGCTAGGTCGCTCGGCGGGAACTCCTACGAGCAGTACTTC	CSARSLGGNSYEQYF
TRBV15	-	-	TRBJ2-4	TGTGCCACCAGCAGAGATTGGGAACAGACAAACATTCAGTACTTC	CATSRDWEQTNIQYF
TRBV12-3/TRBV12-4	-	-	TRBJ2-1	TGTGCCAGCAGTTGGGGTCGTTCGGTTGATGAGCAGTTCTTC	CASSWGRSVDEQFF
TRBV6-5	-	-	TRBJ2-7	TGTGCCAGTACGTTTGGGAACGAGCAGTACTTC	CASTFGNEQYF
TRBV7-2	TRBD1	-	TRBJ2-3	TGTGCCAGCAGCTCTACAGGGGTAACTAGCACAGATACGCAGTATTTT	CASSSTGVTSTDTQYF
TRBV4-3	-	few	TRBJ2-1	TGCGCCAGCAGCCAAGTGGAGGCGTCCTACAATGAGCAGTTCTTC	CASSQVEASYNEQFF
TRBV12-3/TRBV12-4	-	-	TRBJ1-2	TGTGCCAGCACCATGACAGGAGCCTTAGCTAACTATGGCTACACCTTC	CASTMTGALANYGYTF
TRBV7-2	-	once	TRBJ2-7	TGTGCCAGCAGCTTAAGTCTGGCCTACGAGCAGTACTTC	CASSLSLAYEQYF
TRBV20-1	-	-	TRBJ2-3	TGCAGTGCTAGAGATCCGGGGTCTGCCACAGATACGCAGTATTTT	CSARDPGSATDTQYF
TRBV29-1	TRBD1	-	TRBJ1-1	TGCAGCGTGGACAGGGATTATGTCACTGAAGCTTTCTTT	CSVDRDYVTEAFF
TRBV20-1	TRBD1	-	TRBJ1-2	TGCAGTGCTAGACCGGGACAGGGGATCTATGGCTACACCTTC	CSARPGQGIYGYTF
TRBV19	-	-	TRBJ2-7	TGTGCCAGTAGTCCTGTTGGCGGTGAGGAGTACTTC	CASSPVGGEEYF
TRBV28	-	-	TRBJ1-5	TGTGCCAGCAGTTCCCGACTCCTGACAGATTACCCTATACCGCCTTATAGCAATCAGCCCCAGCATTTT	CASSSRLLTDYPIPPYSNQPQHF
TRBV12-3/TRBV12-4	-	-	TRBJ2-1	TGTGCCAGCAGTCCGAGGGACTCCATTGACAATGAGCAGTTCTTC	CASSPRDSIDNEQFF
TRBV28	-	-	TRBJ2-1	TGTGCCAGCAGTTTACCGGGAACTTACAATGAGCAGTTCTTC	CASSLPGTYNEQFF
TRBV5-1	-	many	TRBJ2-1	TGCGCCAGCAGCTTGGTGGTGGACGGAGGATACAATGAGCAGTTCTTC	CASSLVVDGGYNEQFF
TRBV20-1	TRBD2	-	TRBJ2-4	TGCAGTGCTAGAATACAACTAGCGGGGGACTATGAGCAGTACTTC	CSARIQLAGDYEQYF
TRBV5-1	TRBD1	-	TRBJ2-6	TGCGCCAGCAGCCAGCTCGAGACAGGGGGCGCGGGGGCCAACGTCCTGACTTTC	CASSQLETGGAGANVLTF
TRBV28	-	few	TRBJ2-4	TGTGCCAGCAGTCGATCCCGGACAGAGGAAAACATTCAGTACTTC	CASSRSRTEENIQYF
TRBV2	TRBD1	-	TRBJ2-7	TGTGCCAGCAGTGAATCGGGACAGAAGTACGAGCAGTACTTC	CASSESGQKYEQYF
TRBV28	TRBD2	-	TRBJ2-1	TGTGCCAGCAGTTTCCCTCTAGCGGGAGTAGGAGGTGAGCAGTTCTTC	CASSFPLAGVGGEQFF
TRBV29-1	TRBD1	-	TRBJ1-5	TGCAGCGTGGGGACAGGGGAAAGCCAGCCCCAGCATTTT	CSVGTGESQPQHF
TRBV5-1	TRBD2	few	TRBJ2-1	TGCGCCAGCAGCTTGGCCGGGGGGGAGTACCACAATGAGCAGTTCTTC	CASSLAGGEYHNEQFF
TRBV28	-	-	TRBJ2-5	TGTGCCAGCAGGGCTAACCAGGGGTTGGGGGGAGAGACCCAGTACTTC	CASRANQGLGGETQYF
TRBV20-1	TRBD2	-	TRBJ2-5	TGCAGTGCTAGAGATTTGGCTAGCGGCCAAGAGACCCAGTACTTC	CSARDLASGQETQYF
TRBV28	TRBD2	-	TRBJ2-7	TGTGCCAGCAGCCTTAGCGGGAGTTTGAGGGAGCAGTACTTC	CASSLSGSLREQYF
TRBV4-1	TRBD2	-	TRBJ2-4	TGCGCCAGCAGCCAAGATCTTAGCGGGAGGGGCAAAAACATTCAGTACTTC	CASSQDLSGRGKNIQYF
TRBV4-1	TRBD2	-	TRBJ2-2	TGCGCCAGCAGCCAAGTAATCGTGGTATTAGCGGGGGCGACCGGGGAGCTGTTTTTT	CASSQVIVVLAGATGELFF
TRBV5-1	-	few	TRBJ2-5	TGCGCCAGCAGCTTGGATGGGGCCGGGGAGACCCAGTACTTC	CASSLDGAGETQYF
TRBV7-2	-	few	TRBJ2-1	TGTGCCAGCAGCCCCTCCCGGGCGGGACTGTTCTTC	CASSPSRAGLFF